This TCR beta chain comes out of a study of a mutant IDH1 vaccine in newly diagnosed glioma. Study at large: First vaccine doses came 4-6 weeks after radiotherapy alone, or with temozolomide cycles. Treatment recipients were approximately 60% male and around 40% female, and their mean age was around 40 years. Before enrollment, the patients had been treated with radiotherapy alone, temozolomide alone, or both together. Most of them had received both.

Described time point: week 11, during vaccination. Doses consisted of 300 ug of mutant IDH1 20-mer peptide each, paired with topical imiquimod. Study-wide findings and caveats: Among top peripheral T cell clonotypes, changes seemed unrelated to pseudoprogression.

Sequencing was performed with immunoSEQ multiplex PCR; in TCRdb, only in-frame clones are kept and a portion is missing. This table has tens of thousands of clones, roughly 84% appearing once. A word on this clone: What it binds is not known.

The CDR3 runs 15 residues. The V end lost 7 bases, the J end lost 4 bases, and 17 bases lay between the germline ends. From germline, CDR1 is MNHEY and CDR2 SMNVEV (reference sequence). The chain couples TRBV27 to TRBJ2-1; maybe TRBD2 (5 bases). The source material was PBMCs, sampled from a glioma patient whose treatment included an IDH1 peptide vaccine. The clonotype comes from a woman aged 45 to 65 with glioma. The CDR3 reads CASIEGGSRYNEQFF. The DNA for the CDR3 is TGTGCCAGCATTGAAGGTGGGAGCAGGTACAATGAGCAGTTCTTC.